The 19 T cell receptor beta chains presented below share a single source sample, sequenced in a study of blood T cell repertoires in COVID-19. Clones were read by immunoSEQ multiplex PCR, and TCRdb kept only the in-frame ones, dropping some. Found here are tens of thousands of clones, about 87% of them singletons; the top ten hold roughly 8%. The specimen was peripheral blood. The receptors were sampled from an elderly man with active or convalescent COVID-19.

V usage is TRBV4-1 and J usage is TRBJ2-6; TRBD1 might be the D (5 bases). Trimming cost V 1 base and J 0 bases, with 10 bases left between them. Germline lookup yields CDR1 MGHRA and CDR2 YSYEKL. This CDR3 has 17 residues. The CDR3 sequence is CASSQGQFYSGANVLTF. CDR3 nucleotides: TGCGCCAGCAGCCAAGGACAGTTCTACTCTGGGGCCAACGTCCTGACTTTC.

Points on this clone: Because the CDR3's place on the DNA is in doubt, the DNA is left out and the CDR3 is given as listed by TCRdb. This chain connects TRBV21-1 to TRBJ2-4; the table's D call TRBD1 went unverified against the DNA. TRBV21-1 corresponds to a pseudogene. The CDR3 region is 19 residues in length, termini included. CDR3 amino acids: CASSKFGTGIFLAKNIQYF.

This clone was seen just once. J is TRBJ2-5 and V is TRBV7-6; the match to TRBD1 covers 11 bases. CDR1 and CDR2 (germline): SGHVS, FNYEAQ. This CDR3 has 14 amino acids. V lost 8 bases and J lost 3; bases outside the gene matches: 5. In DNA, the CDR3 is TGTGCCAGCGGGACAGGGGGACTCGAAGAGACCCAGTACTTC. Protein: CASGTGGLEETQYF.

This rearrangement joins TRBV13 to TRBJ2-5, with TRBD2 identical over 8 bases. Germline V gene data show CDR1 as PRHDT and CDR2 as FYEKMQ (reference sequence). The length of the CDR3 is 14 residues. The trim removed 2 bases at V and 5 bases at J, leaving 4 bases unmatched. The CDR3 DNA sequence: TGTGCCAGCAGCTTAAGCGGGGGTGAGGAGACCCAGTACTTC. Translating it yields CASSLSGGEETQYF.

By sample fraction, this clone is medium-sized. This chain links TRBV29-1 with TRBJ1-6, with 11 positions matching TRBD1. V lost 5 bases and J lost 10; bases outside the gene matches: 1. The CDR3 sequence is 12 residues long. Germline CDR1 and CDR2: SQVTM and ANQGSEA. In nucleotides, the CDR3 is TGCAGCGTTCGGGACAGGGGGTCACCCCTCCACTTT. Its translation: CSVRDRGSPLHF.

This sequence joins TRBV14 and TRBJ1-1; D possibly corresponds to TRBD1 (5 bases). Trimming took 0 bases from V and 0 from J, leaving 14 bases between them. The CDR3 spans 17 residues. From germline, CDR1 is SGHDN and CDR2 FVKESK. The CDR3 spells CASSQDRLTGLNTEAFF. CDR3 in DNA: TGTGCCAGCAGCCAAGATAGACTCACAGGCTTGAACACTGAAGCTTTCTTT.

Of note for this clone: Other DNA sequences within the sample encode an identical CDR3. J is TRBJ2-6 and V is TRBV19; 8 bases agree with TRBD1. CDR3 size: 15 residues. The germline gives CDR1 LNHDA, CDR2 SQIVND (reference sequence). The J segment lost 2 bases and the V segment lost 4 bases, leaving 1 base of the junction unmatched. In nucleotides, the CDR3 is TGTGCCAGTAGTACCAGGGGGCCTGGGGCCAACGTCCTGACTTTC. Amino acid sequence: CASSTRGPGANVLTF.

The chain uses TRBV5-1 and TRBJ1-1; no clear D. Trimming removed 4 bases at V and 2 bases at J, with 12 bases between. Looked up from germline, CDR1 is SGHRS and CDR2 is YFSETQ. The CDR3 loop spans 14 amino acids. This CDR3 reads CASSPLNTNTEAFF. CDR3 DNA: TGCGCCAGCAGCCCCCTTAACACCAACACTGAAGCTTTCTTT.

V gene TRBV7-9 combines with J gene TRBJ1-6; 8 nucleotides agree with TRBD1. Germline values: CDR1 SEHNR, CDR2 FQNEAQ (reference sequence). CDR3 size: 15 residues. Losses at the gene ends were 5 bases for V and 10 bases for J; bases not matched to a gene: 10. CDR3 in DNA: TGTGCCAGCAGCGAGAAGCAGGGGGCAGGATCACCCCTCCACTTT. This translates into CASSEKQGAGSPLHF.

The chain is built from TRBV5-1 and TRBJ1-2; tentatively, D is TRBD1 (5 bases). Germline values: CDR1 SGHRS, CDR2 YFSETQ. CDR3 length: 14 residues. V was clipped by 2 bases and J by 4 bases, with 12 bases between them. The CDR3 DNA is TGCGCCAGCAGCTTAGAGACAGTGCTCTATGGCTACACCTTC. Its translation: CASSLETVLYGYTF.

DNA for the CDR3: TGCGCCAGCAGTGAGGGGTTCTGTGAAATCCCGGGGGAGGAGCAGTACGTC. The encoded protein is CASSEGFCEIPGEEQYV. The genes are TRBV10-1 and TRBJ2-7, with D possibly being TRBD2 (6 bases). The CDR3 consists of 17 residues. The germline gives CDR1 WNHNN, CDR2 SYGVQD (reference sequence). V was trimmed by 2 bases and J by 7 bases, leaving 24 bases between them.

This clone was detected a few times. This chain links TRBV21-1 with TRBJ2-2; the DNA was not used to check the table's D call, TRBD2. TRBV21-1 is shown as a pseudogene. CDR3 length: 17 amino acids. The CDR3 sequence is CASSGGAGGPGTGELFF. As DNA, the CDR3 is TGTGCCAGCAGCGGGGGTGCGGGAGGGCCCGGCACCGGGGAGCTGTTTTTT.

J is TRBJ2-6 and V is TRBV11-1; D is undetermined. The germline gives CDR1 SGHAT, CDR2 FQDESV (reference sequence). The CDR3 runs to 16 residues. With 1 base removed from V and 0 bases from J, the gap between germline ends came to 7 bases. CDR3 nucleotides: TGTGCCAGCAGCTTAGGGCGGCTCTCTGGGGCCAACGTCCTGACTTTC. This gives the protein CASSLGRLSGANVLTF.

The CDR3 region has the DNA TGCGCCAGCAGCCAAGACAGGGGAGGGTATGGAGAGACCCAGTACTTC. Translated, it gives CASSQDRGGYGETQYF. The chain employs TRBV4-1 and TRBJ2-5, with D maybe TRBD2 (7 bases). Per the germline V gene, CDR1 is MGHRA and CDR2 is YSYEKL. V was cut by 0 bases and J by 4 bases, with 15 bases left in between. This CDR3 region has 16 residues.

The V and J genes are TRBV7-9 and TRBJ1-3; 7 bases agree with TRBD1. Per germline, CDR1 SEHNR and CDR2 FQNEAQ (reference sequence). This CDR3 comprises 16 residues. With 5 bases clipped from V and 0 bases from J, the junction kept 7 bases outside the gene matches. Here the CDR3 DNA reads TGTGCCAGCAGCCAGCGACAGGGAAGCTCTGGAAACACCATATATTTT. Amino acid sequence: CASSQRQGSSGNTIYF.

CDR3 loop: CASHRGGLRVAFF. DNA of the CDR3: TGTGCCAGCCATCGCGGGGGACTGCGTGTAGCTTTCTTT. The genes are TRBV21-1 and TRBJ1-1. TRBV21-1 is given as a pseudogene. The CDR3 contains 13 residues.

The DNA for the CDR3 is TGTGCCAGCAGAGTGGGGCCAGGGGGACAGAATTCACCCCTCCACTTT. The encoded protein is CASRVGPGGQNSPLHF. J is TRBJ1-6 and V is TRBV2; 7 bases line up with TRBD1. V lost 6 bases, J lost 7 bases, and 12 bases stayed unmatched. The germline V gene encodes CDR1 SNHLY and CDR2 FYNNEI. CDR3 length: 16 residues.

The chain joins TRBV2 to TRBJ2-1; D not resolved. The CDR3 contains 13 residues. Germline loops: CDR1 SNHLY, CDR2 FYNNEI. V was pared by 4 bases and J by 9 bases, with 13 bases between. CDR3 DNA: TGTGCCAGCAGTGTAGGCAGGTTGGTTGAGCAGTTCTTC. As protein: CASSVGRLVEQFF. The whole variable domain, filled in from reference TRBV2 and TRBJ2-1, reads EPEVTQTPSHQVTQMGQEVILRCVPISNHLYFYWYRQILGQKVEFLVSFYNNEISEKSEIFDDQFSVERPDGSNFTLKIRSTKLEDSAMYFCASSVGRLVEQFFGPGTRLTVL.

This clone was seen a handful of times. The V call is TRBV19, the J call TRBJ1-2, with D perhaps matching TRBD1 (6 bases). The CDR3 contains 16 residues. V gave up 10 bases and J gave up 1 base, with 22 bases separating them. The germline V gene has CDR1 LNHDA and CDR2 SQIVND (reference sequence). The CDR3 nucleotides are TGTGCCACCACTCGTTTCGGGGACAACTATAACTATGGCTACACCTTC. Translated: CATTRFGDNYNYGYTF.